The 14 T cell receptor beta chains given below trace back to one sample, sequenced in a study of cytomegalovirus exposure and HLA in healthy donors. Vbeta (60) and Jbeta (13) primers were used in the PCR. The table came from immunoSEQ multiplex PCR; TCRdb's copy has only in-frame clones and leaves some out. This sample has 150,000 to 200,000 clones, with 75% to 85% found just once. The sequenced sample consisted of PBMCs. The receptor source for this set is a woman in her forties or fifties in good health and CMV-seronegative.

For this clone: A read error may account for a junction end that differs from germline. The chain carries TRBV6-5 and TRBJ2-7; TRBD2 matches at 13 bases. This CDR3 is built from 13 residues. CDR1 MNHEY and CDR2 SVGAGI come from the germline V gene. The CDR3 DNA is TGTGCCAGCAGATCTGGACTAGCGGGAGCTTATTCCTTC. Its protein is CASRSGLAGAYSF.

Remarks on this clone: The sample carries other DNA sequences with the same CDR3. This chain links TRBV5-6 with TRBJ1-2; tentatively, D is TRBD1 (6 bases). This CDR3 is built from 13 residues. V was pared by 2 bases and J by 2 bases, with 7 bases between. Germline V gene data show CDR1 as SGHDT and CDR2 as YYEEEE. The CDR3 reads CASSLQGNYGYTF. CDR3 coding DNA: TGTGCCAGCAGCTTACAGGGAAACTATGGCTACACCTTC.

This clone was detected once. The genes are TRBV7-2 and TRBJ1-1; TRBD1 matches at 7 bases. Germline CDR1 SGHTA, CDR2 FQGNSA. CDR3 length: 13 amino acids. Trimming at V came to 2 bases and at J to 4 bases, leaving 1 base not matched to a gene. The CDR3 sequence: CASSLRGLTEAFF. In DNA form, the CDR3 reads TGTGCCAGCAGCTTAAGGGGGCTCACTGAAGCTTTCTTT.

The chain links TRBV4-3 to TRBJ2-2; possibly TRBD2 for D (5 bases). CDR1 and CDR2 from the germline V gene are LGHNA and YSLEER. Trimming cost V 8 bases and J 0 bases, with 10 bases left between them. This CDR3 has 14 residues. The CDR3 here is CASRRAPNTGELFF. Here the CDR3 DNA reads TGCGCCAGCCGGCGGGCCCCGAACACCGGGGAGCTGTTTTTT.

The J gene is TRBJ1-6, the V gene TRBV5-1; possibly TRBD1 for D (6 bases). This CDR3 is 15 amino acids long. CDR1 and CDR2 (germline): SGHRS, YFSETQ. V was shortened by 4 bases and J by 9 bases, with 17 bases between the two germline ends. CDR3 amino acids: CASSPGELGSSPLHF. Here the CDR3 DNA reads TGCGCCAGCAGCCCAGGGGAATTGGGTTCTTCACCCCTCCACTTT.

The rearrangement uses TRBV7-2 and TRBJ2-7; no clear D. V was clipped by 5 bases and J by 0 bases, with 8 bases between them. Germline V gene sequence: CDR1 SGHTA, CDR2 FQGNSA. The CDR3 is 13 residues long. This CDR3 is CASSPRSSYEQYF. The CDR3 nucleotides read TGTGCCAGCAGCCCACGGAGCTCCTACGAGCAGTACTTC.

The chain has TRBV2 and TRBJ1-2; a possible D gene is TRBD1 (6 bases). CDR1 is SNHLY and CDR2 is FYNNEI in the germline V gene. The CDR3 contains 15 residues. Trimming shortened V by 8 bases and J by 8 bases, and 24 bases separated the two germline ends. The CDR3 DNA reads TGTGCCAGCTCCCCCCTTAGACAGGAAAAGGCGGGCTACACCTTC. This encodes CASSPLRQEKAGYTF.

The chain carries TRBV9 and TRBJ2-1, with 8 bases fitting TRBD2. Germline V lookup: CDR1 SGDLS, CDR2 YYNGEE. The CDR3 consists of 17 residues. Losses at the gene ends were 0 bases for V and 5 bases for J; bases not matched to a gene: 10. CDR3 protein: CASSVEFAGGPNNEQFF. The CDR3, as DNA: TGTGCCAGCAGCGTAGAATTTGCGGGGGGCCCCAACAATGAGCAGTTCTTC.

The chain combines TRBV27 with TRBJ2-6; maybe TRBD1 (6 bases). This CDR3 region has 14 residues. Germline V gene data show CDR1 as MNHEY and CDR2 as SMNVEV (reference sequence). V was trimmed by 3 bases and J by 9 bases, leaving 12 bases between them. CDR3 bases: TGTGCCAGCAGTTTGGCGGACAGATTCAACGTCCTGACTTTC. Its translation: CASSLADRFNVLTF.

The rearrangement joins TRBV4-2 to TRBJ2-1; TRBD2 is a possible D gene (6 bases). V was cut by 4 bases and J by 5 bases, with 18 bases left in between. CDR3 length equals 16 residues. CDR1 is LGHNA, CDR2 YNFKEQ, per germline. The CDR3 bases are TGTGCCAGCAGCCCTTTCCCGGCGGGATGGGACAATGAGCAGTTCTTC. Its protein product is CASSPFPAGWDNEQFF.

V usage is TRBV7-2 and J usage is TRBJ2-3; no reliable D call. Trimming cost V 2 bases and J 1 base, with 10 bases left between them. CDR3 length: 15 amino acids. Germline V CDR1 and CDR2: SGHTA, FQGNSA. The CDR3 spells CASSLPTLGTDTQYF. For the CDR3, the DNA is TGTGCCAGCAGCTTACCTACGTTGGGCACAGATACGCAGTATTTT.

This rearrangement joins TRBV12-5 to TRBJ2-3; a weak D match, TRBD1 (5 bases). CDR3 size: 11 residues. Germline V gives CDR1 LGHNT, CDR2 FRNRAP. V lost 5 bases to trimming and J lost 7 bases, with 7 bases between them. DNA of the CDR3: TGTGCTAGTGGTCCAGGGAATACGCAGTATTTT. It encodes CASGPGNTQYF.

This clone has a handful of counts. V gene TRBV29-1 combines with J gene TRBJ1-2, with D unclear. V was clipped by 6 bases and J by 3 bases, with 11 bases between them. Per germline, CDR1 SQVTM and CDR2 ANQGSEA. This CDR3 is built from 12 residues. The DNA for the CDR3 is TGCAGCGTAGTGGAGACGGACTATGGCTACACCTTC. Amino acids: CSVVETDYGYTF.

The count of this clone is one. This rearrangement joins TRBV28 to TRBJ1-3; D is ambiguous. CDR3 length equals 14 residues. CDR1 and CDR2 (germline): MDHEN, SYDVKM. Trimming took off 1 base at V and 4 bases at J, with 8 bases between the two ends. CDR3 nucleotide sequence: TGTGCCAGCAGTTTATTACTAGGCGGAAACACCATATATTTT. Translated: CASSLLLGGNTIYF.